Listed here are 27 T cell receptor beta chains from one sample, sequenced in a study of tumor-infiltrating lymphocytes in localized non-small cell lung cancer (TCRdb year 2021). The library relied on the immunoSEQ multiplex PCR assay. The source is immuneACCESS, and TCRdb retained only in-frame sequences with V and J called. Part of the clones is not carried over; for the studies checked, unresolved V genes explain less than half of this, and the remainder is unexplained. The table for this sample lists 9,500 to 12,000 clones; roughly 84% of them were counted only once. Over 6% of the sample rests with the top ten. Sequenced: lung tumor tissue. These receptors all stem from a human donor with non-small cell lung cancer.

The gene calls are TRBV11-2 and TRBJ2-5, with D tentatively TRBD1 (5 bases). The germline gives CDR1 SGHAT, CDR2 FQNNGV. V was cut by 0 bases and J by 0 bases, with 8 bases left in between. The CDR3 sequence is 15 residues long. CDR3 in DNA: TGTGCCAGCAGCTTAGATGGGGCAGACCAAGAGACCCAGTACTTC. It is translated as CASSLDGADQETQYF. The full variable domain, its missing parts supplied by reference TRBV11-2 and TRBJ2-5, is EAGVAQSPRYKIIEKRQSVAFWCNPISGHATLYWYQQILGQGPKLLIQFQNNGVVDDSQLPKDRFSAERLKGVDSTLKIQPAKLEDSAVYLCASSLDGADQETQYFGPGTRLLVL.

V is TRBV14 and J is TRBJ2-2, with no clear D. This CDR3 is built from 15 residues. The germline V and J ends were trimmed by 3 bases and 1 base, with 9 bases remaining between them. Germline lookup yields CDR1 SGHDN and CDR2 FVKESK. The CDR3 protein is CASSQGQMNTGELFF. The DNA of the CDR3 is TGTGCCAGCAGCCAGGGTCAGATGAACACCGGGGAGCTGTTTTTT.

The chain combines TRBV6-5 with TRBJ1-2; D possibly corresponds to TRBD1 (6 bases). Trimming shortened V by 2 bases and J by 6 bases, and 13 bases separated the two germline ends. The germline V gene encodes CDR1 MNHEY and CDR2 SVGAGI. The CDR3 contains 14 residues. The CDR3 nucleotides read TGTGCCAGCAGTTACCCCGGCACAGGGAATGGCTACACCTTC. Protein: CASSYPGTGNGYTF.

The chain links TRBV5-1 to TRBJ2-1, with D maybe TRBD2 (6 bases). The CDR3 is made up of 15 amino acids. The germline gives CDR1 SGHRS, CDR2 YFSETQ. V was trimmed by 0 bases and J by 6 bases, leaving 13 bases between them. The CDR3 loop reads CASSLEGLPLNEQFF. CDR3 in DNA: TGCGCCAGCAGCTTGGAGGGACTGCCGCTCAATGAGCAGTTCTTC.

The chain combines TRBV19 with TRBJ2-1; possibly TRBD2 for D (5 bases). The CDR3 contains 12 residues. Germline CDR1 LNHDA, CDR2 SQIVND (reference sequence). Trimming shortened V by 0 bases and J by 10 bases, and 7 bases separated the two germline ends. CDR3 nucleotide sequence: TGTGCCAGTAGTATAGATCGAGGGGAGCAGTTCTTC. As protein: CASSIDRGEQFF.

V and J are TRBV29-1 and TRBJ1-5; tentative D call: TRBD1 (6 bases). This CDR3 is 14 amino acids long. The V gene lost 4 bases and the J gene lost 1 base, with 11 bases spanning the gap. The germline gives CDR1 SQVTM, CDR2 ANQGSEA. Here the CDR3 DNA reads TGCAGCGTTGCCCCCCAGGGGAGCAATCAGCCCCAGCATTTT. Protein sequence: CSVAPQGSNQPQHF.

In its sample, this clone was seen once. V gene TRBV14 combines with J gene TRBJ2-1; D possibly corresponds to TRBD2 (6 bases). V was cut by 4 bases and J by 3 bases, with 13 bases left in between. The germline V gene has CDR1 SGHDN and CDR2 FVKESK. There are 15 residues in the CDR3. CDR3 sequence (DNA): TGTGCCAGCAGCCCATGGGGCGGGATCTACAATGAGCAGTTCTTC. The encoded protein is CASSPWGGIYNEQFF.

In regard to this clone: This sample also contains other DNA sequences that code for the same CDR3. J is TRBJ2-5 and V is TRBV7-6, with 10 bases fitting TRBD1. CDR1 and CDR2 from the germline V gene are SGHVS and FNYEAQ. The ends lost 1 base at V and 5 bases at J; junction bases unmatched: 1. The CDR3 runs to 14 residues. The CDR3 coding sequence is TGTGCCAGCAGCTTAGGACAGGGGGCGGAGACCCAGTACTTC. Its protein product is CASSLGQGAETQYF.

This chain uses TRBV5-1 with TRBJ2-1; TRBD1 matches 7 bases. The trim removed 8 bases at V and 1 base at J, leaving 9 bases unmatched. Germline V gives CDR1 SGHRS, CDR2 YFSETQ. There are 15 residues in the CDR3. The CDR3 sequence is CASSSGTVSYNEQFF. CDR3 DNA sequence: TGCGCCAGTTCTTCCGGGACAGTATCCTACAATGAGCAGTTCTTC. The entire variable domain, with the rest obtained from reference TRBV5-1 and TRBJ2-1, is as follows: KAGVTQTPRYLIKTRGQQVTLSCSPISGHRSVSWYQQTPGQGLQFLFEYFSETQRNKGNFPGRFSGRQFSNSRSEMNVSTLELGDSALYLCASSSGTVSYNEQFFGPGTRLTVL.

CDR3 coding DNA: TGTGCCATCAGTGAATTCGGGGGGAGGACTAACTATGGCTACACCTTC. This sequence encodes CAISEFGGRTNYGYTF. The genes are TRBV10-3 and TRBJ1-2; weak D call: TRBD1 (5 bases). The CDR3 has 16 residues. Germline CDR1 ENHRY, CDR2 SYGVKD. V was clipped by 3 bases and J by 0 bases, with 14 bases between them.

The genes are TRBV6-1 and TRBJ2-7, with D possibly TRBD1 on 6 matching bases. The CDR3 sequence is 13 residues long. Trimming took 6 bases from V and 6 from J, leaving 15 bases between them. Germline CDR1 is MNHNS and CDR2 is SASEGT. The CDR3 nucleotides are TGTGCCAGCAGCGGACTTCTAGGGGGCGAGCAGTACTTC. It is translated as CASSGLLGGEQYF.

The chain links TRBV11-2 to TRBJ2-5; a possible D gene is TRBD2 (5 bases). Looked up from germline, CDR1 is SGHAT and CDR2 is FQNNGV. The CDR3 has 16 residues. V gave up 5 bases and J gave up 4 bases, with 20 bases separating them. CDR3 DNA: TGTGCCAGCAGCCCCCTCATATCAGGCGGAGGAGAGACCCAGTACTTC. Translating gives CASSPLISGGGETQYF.

The genes are TRBV6-5 and TRBJ2-7; possibly TRBD1 for D (5 bases). The V end lost 7 bases, the J end lost 2 bases, and 12 bases lay between the germline ends. This CDR3 is built from 13 residues. Per the germline V gene, CDR1 is MNHEY and CDR2 is SVGAGI. The CDR3 loop reads CASKRTGPYEQYF. The DNA of the CDR3 is TGTGCCAGCAAGCGTACAGGCCCCTACGAGCAGTACTTC.

This clone was observed a handful of times. The chain couples TRBV9 to TRBJ1-1; D is unresolved. Germline V CDR1 and CDR2: SGDLS, YYNGEE. Between the trimmed V and J ends, which lost 2 bases and 1 base, there was a span of 9 bases. The CDR3 runs to 14 residues. This CDR3 is CASSVREKNTEAFF. The CDR3 region has the DNA TGTGCCAGCAGCGTCCGGGAGAAGAACACTGAAGCTTTCTTT.

The chain links TRBV7-2 to TRBJ1-1, with D hard to call. V was cut by 5 bases and J by 0 bases, with 10 bases left in between. CDR1 SGHTA and CDR2 FQGNSA come from the germline V gene. The CDR3 sequence is 14 residues long. CDR3 nucleotide sequence: TGTGCCAGCAGCCCCGCATGGGTGAACACTGAAGCTTTCTTT. Translating gives CASSPAWVNTEAFF.

This chain joins TRBV11-2 and TRBJ1-5, with TRBD1 as a possible D gene (6 bases). With 3 bases removed from V and 0 bases from J, the gap between germline ends came to 18 bases. The CDR3 is 18 amino acids. From germline, CDR1 is SGHAT and CDR2 FQNNGV. CDR3 region: CASSFMPGWDNSNQPQHF. The CDR3 bases are TGTGCCAGCAGCTTCATGCCAGGGTGGGACAATAGCAATCAGCCCCAGCATTTT.

Note on this clone: At one end, the junction sequence differs from germline, possibly due to a read error. The rearrangement uses TRBV30 and TRBJ1-2, with TRBD1 matching 7 bases. Germline assignment: CDR1 GTSNPN and CDR2 SVGIG (reference sequence). The CDR3 is made up of 12 amino acids. CDR3 DNA sequence: TGCGCCTGGAATCGACAGGGTTATGGCTACACCTTC. Translating it yields CAWNRQGYGYTF.

This clone has only a few counts. The CDR3 nucleotides read TGTGCCAGCAGCTTAGGTGGCTCTGGAAACACCATATATTTT. It specifies CASSLGGSGNTIYF. The chain recombines TRBV7-2 with TRBJ1-3; D unresolved. Germline CDR1 is SGHTA and CDR2 is FQGNSA. V was trimmed by 1 base and J by 0 bases, leaving 4 bases between them. CDR3 length equals 14 residues.

The V gene is TRBV10-2, the J gene TRBJ2-7, with 7 bases fitting TRBD2. The length of the CDR3 is 14 residues. Germline CDR1 reads WSHSY; CDR2 reads SAAADI. The V gene end was trimmed by 0 bases and the J gene end by 5 bases; junction bases not matched to a gene: 4. CDR3 amino acids: CASSESLASNEQYF. The CDR3 DNA reads TGCGCCAGCAGTGAGTCACTAGCGTCTAACGAGCAGTACTTC.

The chain has TRBV2 and TRBJ1-2; D gene unclear. CDR3 size: 13 residues. Germline V gene lookup returns CDR1 SNHLY and CDR2 FYNNEI. Between the trimmed V and J ends, which lost 5 bases and 5 bases, there was a span of 12 bases. In DNA form, the CDR3 reads TGTGCCAGCAGTAGGGCCCCGTGGTATGGCTACACCTTC. Translating it yields CASSRAPWYGYTF.

The chain couples TRBV11-2 to TRBJ1-6; TRBD1 might be the D (6 bases). Per the germline V gene, CDR1 is SGHAT and CDR2 is FQNNGV. V lost 1 base, J lost 9 bases, and 13 bases lay in between. CDR3 size: 15 residues. The CDR3 sequence is CASSLGGGLSSPLHF. The CDR3 DNA follows: TGTGCCAGCAGCTTAGGCGGGGGGCTGAGTTCACCCCTCCACTTT. The complete variable domain, with remaining parts taken from reference TRBV11-2 and TRBJ1-6, reads EAGVAQSPRYKIIEKRQSVAFWCNPISGHATLYWYQQILGQGPKLLIQFQNNGVVDDSQLPKDRFSAERLKGVDSTLKIQPAKLEDSAVYLCASSLGGGLSSPLHFGNGTRLTVT.

The chain combines TRBV1 with TRBJ2-2; TRBD2 reflects the table's D call only, with no check against the DNA. TRBV1 corresponds to a pseudogene. The CDR3 contains 18 residues. The CDR3 loop reads CTSSQDWAGGRNTGELFF. The CDR3 DNA reads TGCACCAGCAGCCAAGACTGGGCGGGAGGGAGGAACACCGGGGAGCTGTTTTTT.

This chain uses TRBV11-2 with TRBJ2-6; maybe TRBD2 (5 bases). The CDR3 length is 15 residues. The germline V and J ends were trimmed by 10 bases and 0 bases, with 13 bases remaining between them. CDR1 SGHAT and CDR2 FQNNGV come from the germline V gene. The CDR3 nucleotides read TGTGCCACTAGACTCGGACTCTCTGGGGCCAACGTCCTGACTTTC. Translation gives CATRLGLSGANVLTF.

This chain uses TRBV9 with TRBJ1-5, with D possibly matching TRBD1 (6 bases). From germline, CDR1 is SGDLS and CDR2 YYNGEE. The germline V and J ends were trimmed by 3 bases and 6 bases, with 16 bases remaining between them. This CDR3 has 15 amino acids. The CDR3: CASSARAGDGQPQHF. Here the CDR3 DNA reads TGTGCCAGCAGCGCGAGGGCAGGGGATGGTCAGCCCCAGCATTTT.

The V and J genes are TRBV2 and TRBJ1-1, with a tentative D call TRBD1 (6 bases). The germline V gene encodes CDR1 SNHLY and CDR2 FYNNEI. This CDR3 contains 14 residues. Between the trimmed V and J ends, which lost 6 bases and 2 bases, there was a span of 13 bases. The CDR3 spells CASSEQGVNTEAFF. In DNA, the CDR3 is TGTGCCAGCAGCGAACAGGGAGTAAACACTGAAGCTTTCTTT.

This chain uses TRBV9 with TRBJ1-1, with D uncertain. This CDR3 is 15 amino acids long. In germline, CDR1 is SGDLS, CDR2 YYNGEE. V gave up 1 base and J gave up 1 base, with 11 bases separating them. Here the CDR3 DNA reads TGTGCCAGCAGCGTAAGGCAGACAACGAACACTGAAGCTTTCTTT. Protein: CASSVRQTTNTEAFF.

CDR3 protein: CAWSAGGYEQYF. DNA of the CDR3: TGTGCCTGGAGTGCGGGGGGCTACGAGCAGTACTTC. The gene calls are TRBV30 and TRBJ2-7; 7 positions match TRBD2. The CDR3 covers 12 residues. Trimming at V came to 1 base and at J to 3 bases, leaving 0 bases not matched to a gene. Germline CDR1 and CDR2: GTSNPN and SVGIG (reference sequence).